A single T cell receptor (beta chain) is shown here with its context. This clone appeared a few times. Its binding antigen is unknown. The sample holds no much larger clone one base away, and base qualities are not on file. Based on the germline V gene (reference sequence), the CDR1 and CDR2 sequences are LNHDA and SQIVND. V loses 7 bases, J loses 0 bases, and the germline ends lie 4 bases apart. Including cysteine and phenylalanine, the CDR3 has 13 amino acids. Only the CDR3 DNA is retained, 39 bases long and in frame from the first base. The sample belongs to a study of cytomegalovirus exposure and HLA in healthy donors (dated by TCRdb to the late 2010s). Notes on the research overall: An earlier analysis of a few hundred of the donors reported under 300 Gb of sequence data and 117 million unique TCR beta sequences obtained from some 170 million T cells. Roughly 300 gigabases of sequencing data and roughly 81 million unique TCR sequences made up an early release that covered around 640 HLA-typed donors. Among the roughly 400 genotyped donors, 75% to 90% belonged to the genetic ancestry cluster associated with self-reported Caucasian donors. The study aimed to test whether signatures of past pathogen exposure could be identified by cataloging public T cell receptors. The T cell repertoires of 700 or so subjects were profiled by immunosequencing and related to cytomegalovirus serostatus. In addition to the first cohort of around 670 subjects, a separate validation cohort of 130 or so different subjects was used. High-throughput TCR immunosequencing, statistical association of individual TCRs with disease status, and machine learning were combined to predict cytomegalovirus infection status. A later analysis re-analyzed previously published TCR beta repertoires from 550 to 700 donors and added high-resolution HLA genotyping to study TCR occurrence patterns. Rather than using new phenotypic data, the later analysis identified candidate immune exposures from TCR beta sequences and from how often those sequences occurred across donors. An earlier analysis of 450 to 750 of the donors used high-throughput TCR beta sequencing to judge whether each TCR beta V gene segment behaved as functional or pseudogenic. Donor age, sex, ethnicity and CMV serostatus were compiled alongside the repertoire data. Genome-wide SNP genotypes for about three fifths of the roughly 670 donors were used in a later genetic analysis, which treated that subset as a discovery cohort. Every repertoire in the discovery cohort had been generated on one and the same sequencing platform. HLA typing included class I and class II loci at four-digit resolution. The number of typed donors differed by locus: roughly 620-640 for A, B, C, DRB1 and DQB1; approximately 540 for DQA1; roughly 600 for DPA1; and some 430 for DPB1. Four to six DR-DQ haplotypes were handled as single units for association and clustering, since linkage in the cohort was strong. On average, roughly 240,000 unique TCR beta nucleotide sequences were sequenced per donor among about 400 genotyped donors of the cohort, with around 19% of those sequences being non-productive.

The protocol used for the library was the immunoSEQ multiplex PCR assay. For the multiplex PCR, a mixture combining 60 forward primers for TCR Vbeta segments and 13 reverse primers for TCR Jbeta segments was used. The CDR3 region of rearranged TCR beta genes was amplified from genomic DNA with a multiplex PCR assay. Amplified TCR beta libraries were sequenced as 87-base-pair reads on the Illumina HiSeq System. On the authors' methods: A later analysis tallied roughly 76 million unique TCR beta chains across the 660 or so repertoires, and approximately 12 million of those chains were shared by two or more donors. A nearest-neighbor algorithm error-corrected the raw reads and collapsed the reads into unique sequences, merging closely related sequences to remove PCR and sequencing errors. CDR3 sequences were aligned to IMGT reference sequences to assign V, D and J gene segments. For a sequence to be retained, a match of at least six nucleotides was required to both a V gene segment and a J gene segment. Rearrangements were called productive when the CDR3 lacked stop codons and stayed in frame with V and J; all others were non-productive. CDR3 was defined according to IMGT convention as the region running from the second conserved V-encoded cysteine to the conserved J-encoded phenylalanine. The earlier analysis of about 570 of the donors excluded any sequence lacking an unambiguous match to a single V gene segment. In an earlier analysis of approximately 590 of the donors, V segments were called functional above 56.7% productive rearrangements and were called segregating when the between-donor standard deviation exceeded 5%. A statistical classification framework was built for diagnosing cytomegalovirus status from the catalog of TCR beta chain sequences. In a later analysis, V and J genes were assigned by comparing TCR nucleotide sequences against IMGT/GENE-DB human TR gene sequences. The TCRdist pipeline was used in a later analysis to assign CDR3 sequences and most-parsimonious VDJ recombination scenarios. A later analysis defined each TCR beta chain by its CDR3 amino acid sequence plus V-gene family, and excluded reads lacking a unique V-gene family. In a later analysis, around 650 highly shared, low-generation-probability nucleotide sequences were removed to address suspected cross-contamination and a sequencing artifact. In a later analysis, a clonal expansion index was calculated for each public chain from normalized within-repertoire ranks of inferred template counts. Generation probabilities in a later analysis came from a VDJ recombination model fitted to out-of-frame rearrangements, and those results were checked against IGoR. Hypergeometric tests were used in a later analysis to score TCR-TCR, TCR-HLA and TCR-CMV co-occurrence, with a repertoire-size bias correction applied to the TCR pairs. To estimate false discovery rates, a later analysis permuted the HLA or CMV assignments 20 times. In a later analysis, co-occurring TCRs were grouped using DBSCAN, and TCRdist sequence similarity was added for clustering within HLA-allele-positive subsets. Repertoires with fewer than 30,000 or more than 120,000 public chains were left out of co-occurrence clustering, as were about five repertoires with anomalous nucleotide sharing. TCRdb holds this immuneACCESS table with in-frame rearrangements only. Some clones are missing; in checked studies, unresolved V genes explain under half, and the rest has no known cause. V and J calls and clone size are given by that table; D and trimming were obtained from the DNA. This sample holds about 120,000 clones; over 75% were observed only once. The top ten clonotypes cover around 2% of the sample.

What the work shows at the level of the full study, not this receptor alone: Correlated functional status among segregating V segments might reflect linkage disequilibrium, but an unknown experimental factor could not be ruled out. In a later analysis, HLA-associated TCR beta chains were found to be more clonally expanded and to have lower generation probabilities than equally common non-associated chains. An association between a missense DCLRE1C variant and V-gene and J-gene trimming of TCR beta chains was found in a later genetic analysis and replicated in an independent cohort. Most TCR sequences were observed very rarely across donors, whereas some public TCRs were present in many individuals. This cohort had only TCR beta chains sequenced, and the lack of alpha or paired-chain data limited which features could be detected. In an earlier analysis of some 550 of the donors, most TCR beta V segments were observed in productive rearrangements about 87% or about 30% of the time, broadly matching IMGT annotations. A later analysis associated 15,000 to 20,000 TCR beta sequences with specific HLA alleles at a false discovery rate of 0.05. It was suggested by the authors that the approach could potentially be generalized to other disease states and immunological phenotypes. CMV serostatus was the only immune exposure information available for the cohort. When HLA alleles, especially DR and DQ, strongly co-occurred, attributing TCR associations to individual alleles was difficult. A total of about 150 TCR beta chains were listed by the study as associated with cytomegalovirus. A further reported finding was that TCR beta sequences accurately predicted the HLA-A and HLA-B alleles for most subjects in the first cohort. In a later analysis, most CMV-associated TCR beta chains were found to appear HLA-restricted, with HLA associations seemingly driven largely by CMV exposure. Because HLA typing was unavailable for some donors at each locus, only the typed subset was used in association tests. According to a later analysis, parvovirus B19, influenza, CMV and Epstein-Barr virus appeared linked to several top co-occurrence clusters. The classifier was reported to diagnose cytomegalovirus status with high specificity and sensitivity in both the original and validation cohorts. The presence/absence analyses assumed that sequencing depth was roughly uniform across donors, and that assumption may not be true. A few of the identified cytomegalovirus-associated TCR beta chains were confirmed in vitro to be specific for cytomegalovirus antigens. Because counts were too low, around 17 rarely observed V segments, including chromosome 9 orphons, were left out of the earlier analysis of some 640 of the donors. Because the 87-base-pair reads could not distinguish some IMGT-functional V segments, including TRBV6-2 and TRBV6-3, those segments were excluded. A cluster of highly shared sequence variants was judged likely to be a technical artifact of the sequencing pipeline. Compared with the roughly 700-donor mean, donors in an Asian-associated ancestry cluster had fewer N-insertions in productive TCRs, according to a later genetic analysis. In a later analysis, the rate of TCR association differed among HLA loci, with DRB1 alleles having the most associated TCRs and HLA-C alleles having the fewest.

The cohort was made up of several hundred healthy bone marrow donors. At the time of sampling, every cohort member was nominally healthy, though immune exposures that went unrecorded were likely present. The donor tested CMV seronegative and was one of the 352 seronegative cohort members. Each donor provided a peripheral blood sample, and peripheral blood mononuclear cells were used for TCR beta sequencing. The Qiagen DNeasy Blood Extraction Kit was used to extract genomic DNA from the blood cell samples. In this chain, TRBV19 is recombined with TRBJ2-6, with an unclear D gene assignment. The sequence was collected from a man aged 35 to 55 in good health and CMV-seronegative. Sequences were obtained from PBMCs. The DNA is as follows: TGTGCCAGTACTTTCTCTGGGGCCAACGTCCTGACTTTC. Its protein reads: CASTFSGANVLTF.